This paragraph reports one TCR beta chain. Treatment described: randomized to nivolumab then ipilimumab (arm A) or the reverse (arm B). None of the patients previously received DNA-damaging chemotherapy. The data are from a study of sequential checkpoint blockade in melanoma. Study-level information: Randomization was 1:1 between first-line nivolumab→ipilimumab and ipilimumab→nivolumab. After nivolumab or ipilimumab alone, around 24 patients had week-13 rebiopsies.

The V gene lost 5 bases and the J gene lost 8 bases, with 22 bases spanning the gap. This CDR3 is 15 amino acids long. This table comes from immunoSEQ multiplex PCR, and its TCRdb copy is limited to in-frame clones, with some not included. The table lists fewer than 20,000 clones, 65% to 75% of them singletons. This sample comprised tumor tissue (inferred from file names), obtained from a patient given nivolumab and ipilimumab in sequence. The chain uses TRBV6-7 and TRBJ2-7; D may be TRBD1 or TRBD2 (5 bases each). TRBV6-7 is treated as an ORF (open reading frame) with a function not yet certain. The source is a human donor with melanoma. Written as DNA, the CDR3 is TGTGCCAGCAGTGTACAGGAGGCCCTCCCCGATAAGCAGTACTTC. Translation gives CASSVQEALPDKQYF.